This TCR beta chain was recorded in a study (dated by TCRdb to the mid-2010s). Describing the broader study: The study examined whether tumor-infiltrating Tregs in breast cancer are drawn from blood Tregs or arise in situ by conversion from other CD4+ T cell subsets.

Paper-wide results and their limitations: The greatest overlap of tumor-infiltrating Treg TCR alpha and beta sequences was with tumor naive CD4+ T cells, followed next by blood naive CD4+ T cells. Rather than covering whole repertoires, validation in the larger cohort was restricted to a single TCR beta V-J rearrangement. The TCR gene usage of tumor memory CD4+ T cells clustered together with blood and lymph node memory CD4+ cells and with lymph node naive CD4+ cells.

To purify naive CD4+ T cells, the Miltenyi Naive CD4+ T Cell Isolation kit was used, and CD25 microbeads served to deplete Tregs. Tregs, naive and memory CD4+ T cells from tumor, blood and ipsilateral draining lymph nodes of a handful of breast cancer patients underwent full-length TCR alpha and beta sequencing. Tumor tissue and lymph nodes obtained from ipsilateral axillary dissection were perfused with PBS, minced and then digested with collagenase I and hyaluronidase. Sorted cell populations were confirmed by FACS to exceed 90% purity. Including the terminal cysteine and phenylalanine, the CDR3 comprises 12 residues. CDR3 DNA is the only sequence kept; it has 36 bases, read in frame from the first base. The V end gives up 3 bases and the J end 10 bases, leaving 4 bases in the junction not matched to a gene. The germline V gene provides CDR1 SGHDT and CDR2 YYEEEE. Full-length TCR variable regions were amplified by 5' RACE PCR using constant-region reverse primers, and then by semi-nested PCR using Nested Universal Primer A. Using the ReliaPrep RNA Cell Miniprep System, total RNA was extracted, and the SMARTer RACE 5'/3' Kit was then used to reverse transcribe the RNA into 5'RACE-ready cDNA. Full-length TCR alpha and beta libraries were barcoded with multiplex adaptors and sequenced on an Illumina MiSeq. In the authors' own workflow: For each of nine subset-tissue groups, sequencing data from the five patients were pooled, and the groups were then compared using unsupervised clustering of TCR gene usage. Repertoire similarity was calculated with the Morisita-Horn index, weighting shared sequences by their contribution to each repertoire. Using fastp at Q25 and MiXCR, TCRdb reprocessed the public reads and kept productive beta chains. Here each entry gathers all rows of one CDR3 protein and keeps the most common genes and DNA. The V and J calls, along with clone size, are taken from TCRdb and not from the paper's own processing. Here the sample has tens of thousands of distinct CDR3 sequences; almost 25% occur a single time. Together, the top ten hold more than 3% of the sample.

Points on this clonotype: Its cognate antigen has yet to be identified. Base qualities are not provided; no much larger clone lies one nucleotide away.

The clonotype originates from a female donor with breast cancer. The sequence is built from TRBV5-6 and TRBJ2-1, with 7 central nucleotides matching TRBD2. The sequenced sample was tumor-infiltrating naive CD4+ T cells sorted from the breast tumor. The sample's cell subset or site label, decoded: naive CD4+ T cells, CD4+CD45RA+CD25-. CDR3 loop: CASSSIAGEQFF. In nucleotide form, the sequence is TGTGCCAGCAGCTCTATAGCGGGCGAGCAGTTCTTC.